A selection of T cell receptor beta chains follows, all from one sample in a study of blood T cell repertoires in COVID-19. Using immunoSEQ multiplex PCR, the repertoire was profiled, and TCRdb retains in-frame clones only, with some absent. The sample records approximately 60,000 clones, less than 85% being singletons. Sequencing input: peripheral blood. The receptors stem from a man aged 55 to 70 with acute or convalescent COVID-19. Both conserved end residues are part of each CDR3. Each record gives: D gene, J gene, clone size, V gene, CDR3 DNA, CDR3 protein. A D gene is named only where the DNA matches it firmly. Clone size is shown for a subset of rows, as once, few, many or a class of expanded clone.

NA TRBJ2-2 NA TRBV6-5 TGTGCCAGCAATCGAGAGGGTAACACCGGGGAGCTGTTTTTT CASNREGNTGELFF
TRBD2 TRBJ2-7 few TRBV7-2 TGTGCCAGCAGCTGGGGGTCTAGCGGGAGTGGGTTGAACGAGCAGTACTTC CASSWGSSGSGLNEQYF
NA TRBJ2-7 NA TRBV7-9 TGTGCCAGCAGCTTAGCGTCTCGGTCCTACGGGCAGTACTTC CASSLASRSYGQYF
NA TRBJ2-5 NA TRBV10-1 TGCGCCAGCAGCCAGGGGATCCAAGAGACCCAGTACTTC CASSQGIQETQYF
TRBD1 TRBJ2-1 NA TRBV3-1/TRBV3-2 TGTGCCAGCAGCCGAGGACAGGCCCCCTACAATGAGCAGTTCTTC CASSRGQAPYNEQFF
NA TRBJ2-4 NA TRBV2 TGTGCCAGCTACACCGGAGAAAACATTCAGTACTTC CASYTGENIQYF
NA TRBJ2-7 NA TRBV7-9 TGTGCCAGCAGCTTAGGAGACACCTACTCCTACGAGCAGTACTTC CASSLGDTYSYEQYF
TRBD1 TRBJ1-2 few TRBV3-1/TRBV3-2 TGTGCCAGCAGTCAGCGGACAGGGGGCGGCTATGGCTACACCTTC CASSQRTGGGYGYTF
NA TRBJ2-1 NA TRBV4-3 TGCGCCAGCAGCTCACTAACGGATGAGCAGTTCTTC CASSSLTDEQFF
NA TRBJ1-6 once TRBV30 TGTGCCCTCGCCGGGAGGGCCAATTCACCCCTCCACTTT CALAGRANSPLHF
TRBD2 TRBJ2-3 NA TRBV6-6 TGTGCCAGCAGTCCGATGACTAGCGGGAGGCTCTGGGACACGCAGTATTTT CASSPMTSGRLWDTQYF
TRBD1 TRBJ2-7 NA TRBV27 TGTGCCAGCAGTGTTCTCAGGGGGGAGCAGTACTTC CASSVLRGEQYF
NA TRBJ2-7 NA TRBV28 TGTGCCAGCAGTCCCAGGGTAGAGCAGTACTTC CASSPRVEQYF
NA TRBJ2-1 few TRBV9 TGTGCCAGCAGCGTAGTCGTGGGCCCAGGGAATGAGCAGTTCTTC CASSVVVGPGNEQFF
NA TRBJ1-2 few TRBV2 TGTGCCAGCAGTTTAGAGGCAGGAGGTAACTATGGCTACACCTTC CASSLEAGGNYGYTF
TRBD1 TRBJ2-1 NA TRBV7-3 TGTGCCAGCAGCTTGGGGACAGGGAATGAGCAGTTCTTC CASSLGTGNEQFF
TRBD2 TRBJ2-1 NA TRBV6-4 TGTGCCAGCAGCCCAGGGACTAGCGGATACAATGAGCAGTTCTTC CASSPGTSGYNEQFF
NA TRBJ2-7 few TRBV18 TGTGCCAGCTCCCCCGTACGAAAGAGCTCCTACGAGCAGTACTTC CASSPVRKSSYEQYF